Listed below are T cell receptor beta chains from one sample, sequenced in a study of control samples from healthy donors and cancer patients. Produced via immunoSEQ multiplex PCR; TCRdb's table is partial and in-frame only. The data hold fewer than 40,000 clones, with 94% observed a single time. Sequenced: blood. The source of these receptors is a man in his fifties or sixties in good health. CDR3s include the opening cysteine and the closing phenylalanine or tryptophan. The D gene is left open where the match is weak. Only part of the rows carry a size: once, few, many, or a class if the clone is expanded.

cdr3_nt: TGTGCCAGCAGTTACTCGATTGGATCCTACGAGCAGTACTTC
cdr3_aa: CASSYSIGSYEQYF
j_call: TRBJ2-7
v_call: TRBV6-2/TRBV6-3
d_call: .
clone_size: .

cdr3_nt: TGCGCCAGCAGCCAAGATGTGGGTTTTACGCAGTATTTT
cdr3_aa: CASSQDVGFTQYF
j_call: TRBJ2-3
v_call: TRBV4-1
d_call: .
clone_size: .

cdr3_nt: TGTGCCAGCTCTCCAAGAGGGGGGCCGGGCACCGGGGAGCTGTTTTTT
cdr3_aa: CASSPRGGPGTGELFF
j_call: TRBJ2-2
v_call: TRBV7-8
d_call: .
clone_size: .

cdr3_nt: TGTGCCAGCAGCCGGGGATCGGCGGGCGGCTACACCTTC
cdr3_aa: CASSRGSAGGYTF
j_call: TRBJ1-2
v_call: TRBV3-1/TRBV3-2
d_call: .
clone_size: .

cdr3_nt: TGTGCCAGCAGCTCACAGGGTCGCAATCAGCCCCAGCATTTT
cdr3_aa: CASSSQGRNQPQHF
j_call: TRBJ1-5
v_call: TRBV11-2
d_call: .
clone_size: .

cdr3_nt: TGTGCCAGCGGGGACAGGGGGCTGACTGAAGCTTTCTTT
cdr3_aa: CASGDRGLTEAFF
j_call: TRBJ1-1
v_call: TRBV2
d_call: TRBD1
clone_size: once

cdr3_nt: TGTGCCAGCAGTTACGAGGGGGCGAACACTGAAGCTTTCTTT
cdr3_aa: CASSYEGANTEAFF
j_call: TRBJ1-1
v_call: TRBV6-6
d_call: TRBD1
clone_size: .

cdr3_nt: TGTGCCAGCAGCTCGACAGGGCGGCAGCCCCAGCATTTT
cdr3_aa: CASSSTGRQPQHF
j_call: TRBJ1-5
v_call: TRBV7-9
d_call: TRBD1
clone_size: once

cdr3_nt: TGTGCCAGCAGCAAAACGGCCACAGGGGCTTCACCCCTCCACTTT
cdr3_aa: CASSKTATGASPLHF
j_call: TRBJ1-6
v_call: TRBV14
d_call: TRBD1
clone_size: .

cdr3_nt: TGTGCCAGCAGTTACTCGAGTACAGTTGACTCCTATGGCTACACCTTC
cdr3_aa: CASSYSSTVDSYGYTF
j_call: TRBJ1-2
v_call: TRBV6-5
d_call: .
clone_size: .

cdr3_nt: TGCAGTGCCGTTTCCAATGAAGCTTTCTTT
cdr3_aa: CSAVSNEAFF
j_call: TRBJ1-1
v_call: TRBV20-1
d_call: .
clone_size: .

cdr3_nt: TGTGCCAGCAGTGTGGGCACTGAAGCTTTCTTT
cdr3_aa: CASSVGTEAFF
j_call: TRBJ1-1
v_call: TRBV2
d_call: .
clone_size: .

cdr3_nt: TGTGCCAGTAGTCGATCCAGCGTCCGGACCTACGAGCAGTACTTC
cdr3_aa: CASSRSSVRTYEQYF
j_call: TRBJ2-7
v_call: TRBV19
d_call: .
clone_size: once

cdr3_nt: TGTGCCAGCAGCCCCGGTTTTAATGAAAAACTGTTTTTT
cdr3_aa: CASSPGFNEKLFF
j_call: TRBJ1-4
v_call: TRBV7-2
d_call: .
clone_size: once

cdr3_nt: TGTGCCAGCTCACCACAGTTGGCAGGGGAAGCTTTCTTT
cdr3_aa: CASSPQLAGEAFF
j_call: TRBJ1-1
v_call: TRBV18
d_call: .
clone_size: .

cdr3_nt: TGTGCCAGCAGCTTGTACAACTACGAGCAGTACTTC
cdr3_aa: CASSLYNYEQYF
j_call: TRBJ2-7
v_call: TRBV5-6
d_call: .
clone_size: .

cdr3_nt: TGTGCCAGCCTAGGGACAGGGGGCATCACCGGGGAGCTGTTTTTT
cdr3_aa: CASLGTGGITGELFF
j_call: TRBJ2-2
v_call: TRBV28
d_call: TRBD1
clone_size: .

cdr3_nt: TGTGCCAGTAGTTTAGGCGGGCCTCCTCTGGCATCTGGAAACACCATATATTTT
cdr3_aa: CASSLGGPPLASGNTIYF
j_call: TRBJ1-3
v_call: TRBV19
d_call: .
clone_size: .

cdr3_nt: TGTGCCAGCAGCCTCGTCAGGTTTGGAGATCAGCCCCAGCATTTT
cdr3_aa: CASSLVRFGDQPQHF
j_call: TRBJ1-5
v_call: TRBV7-8
d_call: .
clone_size: .

cdr3_nt: TGTGCCAGCAGGAAACAGGGCGATGGAAACACCATATATTTT
cdr3_aa: CASRKQGDGNTIYF
j_call: TRBJ1-3
v_call: TRBV28
d_call: .
clone_size: .

cdr3_nt: TGTGCCAGTAGTACGGGGGGAAACACCGGGGAGCTGTTTTTT
cdr3_aa: CASSTGGNTGELFF
j_call: TRBJ2-2
v_call: TRBV19
d_call: TRBD2
clone_size: .

cdr3_nt: TGCGCCAGCAGCTTGACAGATCCTAACTATGGCTACACCTTC
cdr3_aa: CASSLTDPNYGYTF
j_call: TRBJ1-2
v_call: TRBV5-1
d_call: .
clone_size: .

cdr3_nt: TGTGCCACCACCAGGGAGTACGACACTGAAGCTTTCTTT
cdr3_aa: CATTREYDTEAFF
j_call: TRBJ1-1
v_call: TRBV10-3
d_call: .
clone_size: .

cdr3_nt: TGCGCCAGCAGCACCTGGACAGGCCCCTACGAGCAGTACTTC
cdr3_aa: CASSTWTGPYEQYF
j_call: TRBJ2-7
v_call: TRBV5-1
d_call: TRBD1
clone_size: .

cdr3_nt: TGTGCCAGCAGTTACGGTTCGGGCACTGAAGCTTTCTTT
cdr3_aa: CASSYGSGTEAFF
j_call: TRBJ1-1
v_call: TRBV6-6
d_call: .
clone_size: .

cdr3_nt: TGTGCCAGTGAGGGGGGCACTGAAGCTTTCTTT
cdr3_aa: CASEGGTEAFF
j_call: TRBJ1-1
v_call: TRBV19
d_call: .
clone_size: .